Listed below are T cell receptor beta chains from one sample, sequenced in a study of cytomegalovirus exposure and HLA in healthy donors. Method: immunoSEQ multiplex PCR; TCRdb's copy keeps in-frame clones and lacks some. The profile shows more than 75,000 clones, roughly 80% of them singletons. The sequencing sample was made of PBMCs. These TCRs come from a woman between 40 and 55 years old in good health and CMV-seropositive. CDR3s include the opening cysteine and the closing phenylalanine or tryptophan. A D gene is named only where the DNA matches it firmly. Some rows mark clone size as missing; the rest say once, few, many or name a class of expanded clone.

.	few	TRBV2	TRBJ2-7	CASSEDQWEQYF	TGTGCCAGCAGTGAAGACCAGTGGGAGCAGTACTTC
TRBD2	.	TRBV7-9	TRBJ2-3	CASSSTSGRWGDTQYF	TGTGCCAGCAGCTCGACTAGCGGGAGATGGGGAGATACGCAGTATTTT
TRBD1	.	TRBV5-6	TRBJ2-5	CASSFTGVETQYF	TGTGCCAGCAGCTTCACAGGGGTGGAGACCCAGTACTTC
.	.	TRBV10-1	TRBJ2-3	CASRDSTSDTQYF	TGCGCCAGCAGGGACTCCACATCAGATACGCAGTATTTT
.	.	TRBV30	TRBJ1-6	CAWNPGTKYNSPLHF	TGTGCCTGGAACCCCGGGACAAAGTATAATTCACCCCTCCACTTT
.	.	TRBV9	TRBJ2-1	CASSVPPGAAYNEQFF	TGTGCCAGCAGCGTACCACCCGGAGCCGCCTACAATGAGCAGTTCTTC
TRBD1	.	TRBV4-2	TRBJ1-1	CASSQVDGQAEAFF	TGTGCCAGCAGCCAAGTGGATGGACAGGCTGAAGCTTTCTTT
.	.	TRBV2	TRBJ2-7	CASSAARSYEQYF	TGTGCCAGCAGCGCCGCGCGGAGCTACGAGCAGTACTTC
.	.	TRBV28	TRBJ1-2	CACGGGATGYTF	TGTGCCTGCGGAGGAGGGGCGACTGGCTACACCTTC
TRBD1	.	TRBV7-3	TRBJ2-1	CASSASTGNEQFF	TGTGCCAGCAGCGCCTCGACAGGGAATGAGCAGTTCTTC
TRBD1	.	TRBV5-1	TRBJ2-3	CASSRGQGSDTQYF	TGCGCCAGCAGCCGGGGACAGGGGTCGGATACGCAGTATTTT
TRBD1	.	TRBV27	TRBJ1-5	CASSYRGNQPQHF	TGTGCCAGCAGCTACAGGGGGAATCAGCCCCAGCATTTT
TRBD1	.	TRBV18	TRBJ1-1	CASSKDREDEAFF	TGTGCCAGCTCAAAGGACAGGGAGGATGAAGCTTTCTTT
.	few	TRBV27	TRBJ1-2	CASSLKGVNYGYTF	TGTGCCAGCAGTTTGAAGGGGGTAAACTATGGCTACACCTTC
.	.	TRBV29-1	TRBJ1-3	CSWSTLSGNTIYF	TGCAGCTGGAGTACACTCTCTGGAAACACCATATATTTT
TRBD2	few	TRBV11-2	TRBJ2-7	CASSLSTSGSSYEQYF	TGTGCCAGCAGCCTGAGTACTAGCGGGAGTTCCTACGAGCAGTACTTC
TRBD2	.	TRBV9	TRBJ2-1	CVSSVDPTSAEQFF	TGTGTCAGCAGCGTCGACCCCACTAGCGCCGAGCAGTTCTTC
.	.	TRBV2	TRBJ1-2	CASARLTRGYTF	TGTGCCAGCGCTAGGCTTACCCGAGGCTACACCTTC
TRBD2	.	TRBV4-2	TRBJ2-3	CASSQGASGESTDTQYF	TGTGCCAGCAGCCAAGGGGCTAGCGGGGAGAGCACAGATACGCAGTATTTT
TRBD2	.	TRBV11-1	TRBJ2-1	CASNGGGAHEQFF	TGTGCCAGCAATGGCGGGGGGGCACATGAGCAGTTCTTC
TRBD1	.	TRBV14	TRBJ1-4	CASSRRGPANEKLFF	TGTGCCAGCAGCCGCAGGGGGCCAGCTAATGAAAAACTGTTTTTT
.	.	TRBV7-2	TRBJ1-2	CASSLGPGSEIYGYTF	TGTGCCAGCAGCTTAGGCCCCGGCTCGGAGATATATGGCTACACCTTC
.	.	TRBV2	TRBJ2-7	CASSASGEWGEQYF	TGTGCCAGCAGTGCCTCAGGGGAGTGGGGCGAGCAGTACTTC
.	.	TRBV7-7	TRBJ2-2	CASSLRGNTGELFF	TGTGCTAGCAGCTTAAGGGGAAACACCGGGGAGCTGTTTTTT
TRBD1	.	TRBV28	TRBJ1-5	CASRAGTGFRNQPQHF	TGTGCCAGCAGGGCAGGGACAGGGTTTCGGAATCAGCCCCAGCATTTT
.	.	TRBV7-8	TRBJ1-5	CASSLLGQRNQPQHF	TGTGCCAGCAGCTTACTTGGACAGCGCAATCAGCCCCAGCATTTT
TRBD1	.	TRBV30	TRBJ1-3	CAWSDMGGQFGNTIYF	TGTGCCTGGAGCGATATGGGGGGACAGTTCGGAAACACCATATATTTT
.	.	TRBV2	TRBJ2-3	CASTKLALSTDTQYF	TGTGCCAGCACGAAACTAGCCCTTAGCACAGATACGCAGTATTTT
.	.	TRBV19	TRBJ2-1	CASSGIYAASYNEQFF	TGTGCCAGTAGCGGGATTTATGCCGCCTCCTACAATGAGCAGTTCTTC
.	few	TRBV7-9	TRBJ1-2	CASSPDSIYGYTF	TGTGCCAGCAGCCCAGACAGCATCTATGGCTACACCTTC
TRBD1	.	TRBV5-4	TRBJ2-3	CASSLDRGVTDTQYF	TGTGCCAGCAGCTTGGACAGGGGAGTGACAGATACGCAGTATTTT
.	.	TRBV4-1	TRBJ2-7	CASSQEPGFYLYEQYF	TGCGCCAGCAGCCAAGAACCGGGGTTTTATCTCTACGAGCAGTACTTC
TRBD1	.	TRBV2	TRBJ2-7	CASRETGIPFGSWQYF	TGTGCCAGCAGAGAGACAGGGATCCCATTCGGTAGTTGGCAGTACTTC
TRBD1	.	TRBV11-3	TRBJ2-2	CASSPRQGSTGELFF	TGTGCCAGCAGCCCTAGACAGGGGAGCACCGGGGAGCTGTTTTTT
TRBD1	few	TRBV6-6	TRBJ1-3	CASSRGQGLSGNTIYF	TGTGCCAGCAGCCGGGGACAGGGCCTCTCTGGAAACACCATATATTTT
TRBD1	once	TRBV6-1	TRBJ1-1	CASTEQGARGEAFF	TGTGCCAGCACCGAACAGGGGGCGCGGGGTGAAGCTTTCTTT
.	.	TRBV21-1	TRBJ2-7	CASSTGPLAGYEQYF	TGTGCCAGCAGTACGGGTCCCTTAGCGGGCTACGAGCAGTACTTC
TRBD1	.	TRBV28	TRBJ1-4	CASSSRDSLNEKLFF	TGTGCCAGCAGTTCCCGGGACAGCTTGAATGAAAAACTGTTTTTT
.	.	TRBV4-2	TRBJ2-7	CASSQDLEAPPYEQYF	TGTGCCAGCAGCCAAGATCTGGAGGCACCTCCTTACGAGCAGTACTTC
TRBD2	once	TRBV28	TRBJ2-3	CASSHLGGAGVTDTQYF	TGTGCCAGCAGCCATTTGGGGGGAGCGGGAGTGACAGATACGCAGTATTTT
.	.	TRBV5-5	TRBJ2-3	CASSLVADTQYF	TGTGCCAGCAGCTTGGTCGCAGATACGCAGTATTTT
TRBD2	.	TRBV4-1	TRBJ2-3	CASSPSGSGSTDTQYF	TGCGCCAGCAGCCCAAGCGGGAGTGGGAGCACAGATACGCAGTATTTT
.	.	TRBV7-3	TRBJ1-4	CASSSLPGDHEKLFF	TGTGCCAGCAGCTCCCTCCCAGGGGATCATGAAAAACTGTTTTTT
TRBD1	.	TRBV5-1	TRBJ1-4	CASSYSGTENEKLFF	TGCGCCAGCAGCTATTCCGGGACAGAAAATGAAAAACTGTTTTTT
.	few	TRBV19	TRBJ1-1	CASQPGGGSTEAFF	TGTGCCAGCCAACCGGGGGGAGGAAGCACTGAAGCTTTCTTT
.	few	TRBV5-1	TRBJ2-2	CASSLMGGQVNTGELFF	TGCGCCAGCAGCTTGATGGGGGGGCAGGTGAACACCGGGGAGCTGTTTTTT
.	.	TRBV7-8	TRBJ1-1	CASSYDRFGLGTEAFF	TGTGCCAGCAGTTATGACAGGTTTGGGTTGGGCACTGAAGCTTTCTTT
.	.	TRBV4-2	TRBJ1-1	CASSKDPDTEAFF	TGTGCCAGCAGCAAAGATCCGGACACTGAAGCTTTCTTT
TRBD1	few	TRBV9	TRBJ2-3	CASSVVGQADTQYF	TGTGCCAGCAGCGTAGTGGGACAGGCAGATACGCAGTATTTT
.	.	TRBV12-2	TRBJ1-5	CASRSGGQRNQPQHF	TGTGCAAGTCGCTCTGGGGGACAGAGGAATCAGCCCCAGCATTTT
TRBD2	.	TRBV4-1	TRBJ2-5	CASSQGYGTSGGRGTQYF	TGCGCCAGCAGCCAAGGTTATGGGACTAGCGGGGGGCGAGGGACCCAGTACTTC
TRBD1	.	TRBV19	TRBJ1-5	CASSIEGSGGRVNQPQHF	TGTGCCAGTAGTATAGAGGGGTCAGGGGGTAGGGTAAATCAGCCCCAGCATTTT